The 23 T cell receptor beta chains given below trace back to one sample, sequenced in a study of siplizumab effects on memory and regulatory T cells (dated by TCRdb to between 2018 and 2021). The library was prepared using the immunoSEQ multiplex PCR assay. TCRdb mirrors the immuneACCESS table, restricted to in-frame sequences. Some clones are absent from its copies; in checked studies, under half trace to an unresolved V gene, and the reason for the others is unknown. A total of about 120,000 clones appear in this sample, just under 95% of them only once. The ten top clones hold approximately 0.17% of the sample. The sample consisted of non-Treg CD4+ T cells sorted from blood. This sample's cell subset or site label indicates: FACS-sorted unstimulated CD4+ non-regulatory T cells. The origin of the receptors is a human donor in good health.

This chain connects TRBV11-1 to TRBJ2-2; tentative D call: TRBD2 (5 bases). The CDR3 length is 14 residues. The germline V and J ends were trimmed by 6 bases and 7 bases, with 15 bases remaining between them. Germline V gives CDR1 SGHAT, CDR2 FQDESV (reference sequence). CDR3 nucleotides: TGTGCCAGCAGGTCCGGGCGGGCCCTCGGGGAGCTGTTTTTT. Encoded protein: CASRSGRALGELFF.

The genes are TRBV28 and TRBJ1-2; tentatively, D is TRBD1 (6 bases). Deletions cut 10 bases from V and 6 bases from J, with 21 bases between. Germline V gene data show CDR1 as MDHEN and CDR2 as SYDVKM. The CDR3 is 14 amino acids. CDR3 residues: CATPGREGVDGYTF. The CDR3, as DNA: TGTGCCACCCCGGGTAGAGAGGGGGTGGATGGCTACACCTTC.

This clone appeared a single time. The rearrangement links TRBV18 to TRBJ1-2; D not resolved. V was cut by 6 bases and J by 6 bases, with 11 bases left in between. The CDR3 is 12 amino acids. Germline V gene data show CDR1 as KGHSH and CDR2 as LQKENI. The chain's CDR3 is CASSYFTDGYTF. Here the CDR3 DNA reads TGTGCCAGCTCCTACTTTACAGATGGCTACACCTTC.

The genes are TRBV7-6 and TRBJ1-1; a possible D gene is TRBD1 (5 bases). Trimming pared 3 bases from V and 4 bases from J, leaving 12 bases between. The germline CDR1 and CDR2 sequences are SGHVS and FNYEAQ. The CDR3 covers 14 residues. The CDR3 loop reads CASSFNPRGTEAFF. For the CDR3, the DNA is TGTGCCAGCAGCTTTAACCCGAGGGGCACTGAAGCTTTCTTT.

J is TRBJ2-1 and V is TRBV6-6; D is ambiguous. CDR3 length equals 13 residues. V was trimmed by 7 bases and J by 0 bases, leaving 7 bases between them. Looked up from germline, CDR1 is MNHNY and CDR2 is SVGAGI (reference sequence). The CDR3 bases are TGTGCCAGCAAGGCCAGCTCCTACAATGAGCAGTTCTTC. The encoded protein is CASKASSYNEQFF.

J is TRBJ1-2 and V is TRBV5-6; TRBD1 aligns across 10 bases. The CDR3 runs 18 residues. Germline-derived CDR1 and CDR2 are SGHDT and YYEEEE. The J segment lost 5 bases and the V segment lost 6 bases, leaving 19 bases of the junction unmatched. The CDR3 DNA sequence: TGTGCCAGCATCCTGGGGTGGACAGGGGGTCCTCAATCTTATGGCTACACCTTC. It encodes CASILGWTGGPQSYGYTF.

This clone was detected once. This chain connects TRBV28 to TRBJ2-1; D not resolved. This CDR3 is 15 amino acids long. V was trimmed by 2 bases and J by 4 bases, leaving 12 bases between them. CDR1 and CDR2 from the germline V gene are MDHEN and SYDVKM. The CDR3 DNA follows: TGTGCCAGCAGTTTAATCCAGAGTGTTTACAATGAGCAGTTCTTC. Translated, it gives CASSLIQSVYNEQFF.

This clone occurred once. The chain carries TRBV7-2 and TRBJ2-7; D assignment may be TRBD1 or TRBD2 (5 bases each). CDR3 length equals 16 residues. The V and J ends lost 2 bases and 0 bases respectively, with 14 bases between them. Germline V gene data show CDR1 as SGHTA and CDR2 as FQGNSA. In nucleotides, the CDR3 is TGTGCCAGCAGCTTATTTACGGGGCTACTCTCCTACGAGCAGTACTTC. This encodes CASSLFTGLLSYEQYF.

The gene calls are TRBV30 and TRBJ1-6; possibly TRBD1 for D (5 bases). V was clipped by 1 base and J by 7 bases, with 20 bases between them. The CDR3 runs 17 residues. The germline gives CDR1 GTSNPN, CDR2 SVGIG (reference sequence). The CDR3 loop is CAWSAQRGVKLNSPLHF. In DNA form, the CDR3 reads TGTGCCTGGAGTGCTCAAAGAGGGGTAAAGCTAAATTCACCCCTCCACTTT.

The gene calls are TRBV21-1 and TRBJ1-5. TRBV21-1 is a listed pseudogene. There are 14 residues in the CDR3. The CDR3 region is CASSNPAHREPQHF. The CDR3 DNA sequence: TGTGCCAGCAGTAACCCGGCCCACCGCGAGCCCCAGCATTTT.

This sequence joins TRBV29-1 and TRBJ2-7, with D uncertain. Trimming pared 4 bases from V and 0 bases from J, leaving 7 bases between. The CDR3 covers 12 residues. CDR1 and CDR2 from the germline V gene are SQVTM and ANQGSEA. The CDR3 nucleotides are TGCAGCGTTGTCCGCGGCTCCTACGAGCAGTACTTC. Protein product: CSVVRGSYEQYF.

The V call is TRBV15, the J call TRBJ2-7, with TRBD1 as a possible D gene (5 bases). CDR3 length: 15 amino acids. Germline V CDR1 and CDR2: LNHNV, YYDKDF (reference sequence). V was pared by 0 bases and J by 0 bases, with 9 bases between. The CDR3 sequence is CATSRDLQDSYEQYF. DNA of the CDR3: TGTGCCACCAGCAGAGATCTACAGGACTCCTACGAGCAGTACTTC.

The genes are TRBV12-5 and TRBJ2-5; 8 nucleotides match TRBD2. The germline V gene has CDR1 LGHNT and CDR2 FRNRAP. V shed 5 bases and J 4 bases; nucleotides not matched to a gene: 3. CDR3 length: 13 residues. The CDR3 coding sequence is TGTGCTAGTGGTCCGGGACTAGGAGAGACCCAGTACTTC. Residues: CASGPGLGETQYF.

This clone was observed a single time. In nucleotides, the CDR3 is TGTGCCAGCAGCTCACAGGGAGGGTCCTATGGCTACACCTTC. This encodes CASSSQGGSYGYTF. V and J are TRBV11-2 and TRBJ1-2; tentatively, D is TRBD1 (6 bases). There are 14 residues in the CDR3. V lost 4 bases and J lost 4, with 13 bases in between. Germline CDR1 SGHAT, CDR2 FQNNGV.

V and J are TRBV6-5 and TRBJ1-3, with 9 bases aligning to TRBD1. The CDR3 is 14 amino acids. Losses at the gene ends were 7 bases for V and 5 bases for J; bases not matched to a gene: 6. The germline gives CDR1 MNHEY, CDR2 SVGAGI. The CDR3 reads CASIPGTGRNTIYF. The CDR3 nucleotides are TGTGCCAGCATCCCCGGGACAGGGAGAAACACCATATATTTT.

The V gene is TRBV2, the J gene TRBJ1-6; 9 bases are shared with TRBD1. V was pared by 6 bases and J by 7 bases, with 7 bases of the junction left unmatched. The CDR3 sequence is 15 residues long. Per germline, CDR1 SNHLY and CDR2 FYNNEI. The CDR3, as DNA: TGTGCCAGCAGCGTTTGGGACAGGGAGAATTCACCCCTCCACTTT. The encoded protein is CASSVWDRENSPLHF.

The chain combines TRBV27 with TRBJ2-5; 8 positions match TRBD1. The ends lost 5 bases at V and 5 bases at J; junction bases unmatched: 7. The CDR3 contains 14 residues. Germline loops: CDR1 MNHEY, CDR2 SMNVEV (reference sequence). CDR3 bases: TGTGCCAGCAGTCCGTGGACAGGGAGGGAGACCCAGTACTTC. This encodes CASSPWTGRETQYF.

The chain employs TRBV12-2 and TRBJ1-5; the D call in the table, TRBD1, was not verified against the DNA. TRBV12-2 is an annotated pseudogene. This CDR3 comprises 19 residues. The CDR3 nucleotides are TGTGCAAGTCGCTTAGTTGTCGGGGCGGGTCAGGGGACCAATCAGCCCCAGCATTTT. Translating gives CASRLVVGAGQGTNQPQHF.

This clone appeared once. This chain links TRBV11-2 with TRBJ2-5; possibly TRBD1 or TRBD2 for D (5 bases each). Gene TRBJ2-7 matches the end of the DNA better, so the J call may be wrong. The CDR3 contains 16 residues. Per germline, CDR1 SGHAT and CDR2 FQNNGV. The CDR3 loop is CASSSSMGTGPYEQYF. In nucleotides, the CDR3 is TGTGCCAGCAGCTCATCAATGGGGACGGGACCCTACGAGCAGTACTTC.

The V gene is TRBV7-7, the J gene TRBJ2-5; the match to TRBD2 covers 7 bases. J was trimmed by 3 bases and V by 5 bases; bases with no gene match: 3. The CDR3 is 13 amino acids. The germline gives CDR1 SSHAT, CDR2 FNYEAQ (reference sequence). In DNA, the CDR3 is TGTGCCAGCAGCCTGGGACTAAAAGAGACCCAGTACTTC. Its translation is CASSLGLKETQYF.

The CDR3 here is CAGQDKNTEAFF. The CDR3 DNA sequence: TGTGCCGGACAGGATAAGAACACTGAAGCTTTCTTT. This rearrangement joins TRBV5-4 to TRBJ1-1; 7 bases are shared with TRBD1. After removal of 10 bases from V and 1 base from J, the junction contained 4 bases not matched to a gene. Looked up from germline, CDR1 is SGHNT and CDR2 is YYREEE (reference sequence). The CDR3 consists of 12 residues.

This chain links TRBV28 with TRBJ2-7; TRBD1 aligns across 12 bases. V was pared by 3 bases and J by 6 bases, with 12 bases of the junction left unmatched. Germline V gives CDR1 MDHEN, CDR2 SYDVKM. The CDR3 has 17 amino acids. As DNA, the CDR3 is TGTGCCAGCAGTTTGCCGGGACAGGGGGCGAAGATAGGCGAGCAGTACTTC. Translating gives CASSLPGQGAKIGEQYF.

The CDR3 is CASSLRDLETQYF. CDR3 nucleotides: TGTGCCAGCAGCCTCCGGGACTTAGAGACCCAGTACTTC. The chain links TRBV9 to TRBJ2-5; TRBD2 might be the D (6 bases). V lost 4 bases and J 4 bases, leaving 11 bases between the germline ends. The germline V gene has CDR1 SGDLS and CDR2 YYNGEE. This CDR3 region has 13 residues.